Each of the 9 T cell receptor beta chains below was sequenced from the same sample in a study of blood T cell repertoires in COVID-19. Assay used: immunoSEQ multiplex PCR; TCRdb lists only in-frame clones, some missing. The repertoire holds tens of thousands of clones, around 82% seen once, with 15% to 19% in the top ten. The sequenced sample was peripheral blood. Receptors were obtained from a human donor in a cohort sampled during active COVID-19.

The chain recombines TRBV11-3 with TRBJ2-1; TRBD2 aligns across 14 bases. After removal of 4 bases from V and 7 bases from J, the junction contained 6 bases not matched to a gene. The CDR3 contains 16 residues. Germline V gene sequence: CDR1 SGHNT, CDR2 YENEEA. CDR3 DNA sequence: TGTGCCAGCAGCTCGTCCGGGACTAGCGGGAGTAATGAGCAGTTCTTC. This sequence encodes CASSSSGTSGSNEQFF. Full variable domain (remainder filled in from reference TRBV11-3 and TRBJ2-1): EAGVVQSPRYKIIEKKQPVAFWCNPISGHNTLYWYLQNLGQGPELLIRYENEEAVDDSQLPKDRFSAERLKGVDSTLKIQPAELGDSAVYLCASSSSGTSGSNEQFFGPGTRLTVL.

V usage is TRBV30 and J usage is TRBJ1-1; D is possibly TRBD1 (6 bases). Trimming took 4 bases from V and 6 from J, leaving 12 bases between them. CDR3 length equals 12 residues. Looked up from germline, CDR1 is GTSNPN and CDR2 is SVGIG (reference sequence). The CDR3 reads CAWNRGAAEAFF. The CDR3 nucleotides are TGTGCCTGGAACCGGGGGGCTGCTGAAGCTTTCTTT.

The genes are TRBV14 and TRBJ2-1; D possibly corresponds to TRBD2 (6 bases). This CDR3 has 17 amino acids. V gave up 3 bases and J gave up 0 bases, with 15 bases separating them. Germline CDR1 and CDR2: SGHDN and FVKESK. Written as DNA, the CDR3 is TGTGCCAGCAGCCATCCTCTTGACGGGAGCTCCTACAATGAGCAGTTCTTC. Protein product: CASSHPLDGSSYNEQFF.

This clone has only a few counts. This chain uses TRBV7-9 with TRBJ2-1; 9 nucleotides align to TRBD2. Germline CDR1 SEHNR, CDR2 FQNEAQ (reference sequence). The CDR3 spans 17 residues. Trimming cost V 5 bases and J 0 bases; bases outside gene matches: 8. The CDR3 is CASSPPLAGSSYNEQFF. In DNA, the CDR3 is TGTGCCAGCAGCCCCCCGCTAGCGGGAAGCTCCTACAATGAGCAGTTCTTC.

This chain uses TRBV28 with TRBJ2-7; a weak D match, TRBD1 (6 bases). V was clipped by 3 bases and J by 0 bases, with 15 bases between them. Germline V lookup: CDR1 MDHEN, CDR2 SYDVKM. This CDR3 contains 16 residues. CDR3 sequence reads: CASSFKTGSDSYEQYF. CDR3 DNA sequence: TGTGCCAGCAGTTTTAAAACAGGGTCGGACTCCTACGAGCAGTACTTC.

The chain couples TRBV27 to TRBJ2-3, with unresolved D. Germline V gene lookup returns CDR1 MNHEY and CDR2 SMNVEV (reference sequence). V was clipped by 3 bases and J by 0 bases, with 7 bases between them. This CDR3 comprises 14 residues. Here the CDR3 reads CASSFSGSTDTQYF. The CDR3 nucleotides read TGTGCCAGCAGTTTTTCCGGGAGCACAGATACGCAGTATTTT.

CDR3 bases: TGTGCCAGCAGCGTAGATCGGGTAGTGCCCAATGAGCAGTTCTTC. Translating it yields CASSVDRVVPNEQFF. V is TRBV9 and J is TRBJ2-1, with no clear D. CDR1 and CDR2 from the germline V gene are SGDLS and YYNGEE. V was pared by 0 bases and J by 6 bases, with 13 bases between. The CDR3 spans 15 residues.

The V call is TRBV11-3, the J call TRBJ2-3, with a weak D call TRBD1 (6 bases). The germline gives CDR1 SGHNT, CDR2 YENEEA. V lost 1 base and J 2 bases, leaving 10 bases between the germline ends. The CDR3 covers 15 residues. This CDR3 reads CASSLGTEHTDTQYF. The CDR3, as DNA: TGTGCCAGCAGCTTAGGGACAGAGCACACAGATACGCAGTATTTT. The variable domain in full, with the rest retrieved from reference TRBV11-3 and TRBJ2-3, is EAGVVQSPRYKIIEKKQPVAFWCNPISGHNTLYWYLQNLGQGPELLIRYENEEAVDDSQLPKDRFSAERLKGVDSTLKIQPAELGDSAVYLCASSLGTEHTDTQYFGPGTRLTVL.

The chain links TRBV11-2 to TRBJ2-7, with D possibly being TRBD1 (6 bases). Germline V lookup: CDR1 SGHAT, CDR2 FQNNGV. The CDR3 is 16 amino acids. V shed 2 bases and J shed 7 bases, with 21 bases lying between them. The CDR3 DNA follows: TGTGCCAGCAGCTTATTTCTCGGGACACCTCTGGGGGAGCAGTACTTC. It is translated as CASSLFLGTPLGEQYF.